The rows below give T cell receptor beta chains drawn from one sample of a study of blood T cell repertoires in COVID-19. Using immunoSEQ multiplex PCR, the repertoire was profiled, and TCRdb retains in-frame clones only, with some absent. The sample lists around 39,000 clones; about nine tenths were seen once. Material for sequencing was peripheral blood. The receptors here all came from a man in his 60s with active COVID-19. Each CDR3 is given with its conserved first and last residue. The order of the fields is J gene, D gene, V gene, CDR3 DNA, CDR3 protein. The D gene is left open where the match is weak.

TRBJ2-7,NA,TRBV3-1/TRBV3-2,TGTGCCAGCAGCTTCCCTAATCCCGCAAGAGAGCAGTACTTC,CASSFPNPAREQYF
TRBJ2-1,TRBD1,TRBV24-1,TGTGCCACCAACCCGGGGACAGCGTACAATGAGCAGTTCTTC,CATNPGTAYNEQFF
TRBJ1-6,NA,TRBV6-6,TGTGCCAGCAGTTACCCAGAACAGGGTTCACCCCTCCACTTT,CASSYPEQGSPLHF
TRBJ2-2,NA,TRBV6-1,TGTGCCAGCAGTGAATTTCAGGTCGCGAACACCGGGGAGCTGTTTTTT,CASSEFQVANTGELFF
TRBJ2-1,NA,TRBV7-9,TGTGCCAGCAGCGCCTCAGCGGGCAATGAGCAGTTCTTC,CASSASAGNEQFF
TRBJ1-1,NA,TRBV4-1,TGCGCCAGCAGCCAAGATCTGAACGGGGGTTGGACTGAAGCTTTCTTT,CASSQDLNGGWTEAFF
TRBJ2-5,NA,TRBV5-1,TGCGCCAGCAGCCCAAATGGGCTGGAGGCAGAGACCCAGTACTTC,CASSPNGLEAETQYF
TRBJ2-1,TRBD2,TRBV7-2,TGTGCCAGCAGCTTAACTAGCGGGAGCCGAAATGAGCAGTTCTTC,CASSLTSGSRNEQFF
TRBJ2-3,TRBD2,TRBV19,TGTGCCAGTAGTATAGGGTCTAGCGGGAGTATCGCAGATACGCAGTATTTT,CASSIGSSGSIADTQYF
TRBJ2-7,TRBD1,TRBV7-2,TGTGCCAGCACCATATCGACAGGGAGCCCCTCCTACGAGCAGTACTTC,CASTISTGSPSYEQYF
TRBJ2-3,TRBD2,TRBV28,TGTGCCAGCAGTTTCGGCCCCGGGAGGGGTTTTTTCACAGATACGCAGTATTTT,CASSFGPGRGFFTDTQYF
TRBJ2-1,TRBD2,TRBV4-1,TGCGCCAGCAGTCTGGAGACCCTAGCGGGATCCTACAATGAGCAGTTCTTC,CASSLETLAGSYNEQFF
TRBJ2-2,NA,TRBV7-8,TGTGCCAGCACCCACAGGGTTCCCGGGGAGCTGTTTTTT,CASTHRVPGELFF
TRBJ1-2,TRBD1,TRBV7-2,TGTGCCAGCAGCTTAGGAGGAGGGGGCGCGAGGAGCTATGGCTACACCTTC,CASSLGGGGARSYGYTF